Listed here are 13 T cell receptor beta chains from one sample, sequenced in a study of regulatory T cells in long-lasting Graves disease. TCR beta libraries were built with iRepertoire HTBI primers and Arm-PCR of CDR3 regions. One entry per CDR3 protein results from TCRdb running MiXCR on the multiplex PCR reads. Of roughly 410,000 distinct CDR3 sequences in the sample, approximately 15% were seen once. The time point is: newly diagnosed GD, antithyroid drugs for less than 3 months. The TCR library was made from RNA extracted from PBMCs. These data were also reused for a study on T cells in Graves' hyperthyroidism and ophthalmopathy.

The sample consisted of peripheral blood mononuclear cells (PBMCs), taken at new diagnosis, from a patient treated with antithyroid drugs. These TCRs come from a woman aged 40 to 49 with Graves disease.

In this sample, this clonotype turned up many times. The rearrangement joins TRBV6-1 to TRBJ1-6, with 9 bases aligning to TRBD1. The V gene end was trimmed by 6 bases and the J gene end by 9 bases; junction bases not matched to a gene: 9. The CDR3 spans 15 residues. Per the germline V gene, CDR1 is MNHNS and CDR2 is SASEGT. As DNA, the CDR3 is TGTGCCAGCAGACGTGGGGACAGGGCAGGTTCACCCCTCCACTTT. This codes for CASRRGDRAGSPLHF.

This clonotype occurred many times. V usage is TRBV12-3 or TRBV12-4 and J usage is TRBJ2-7; D is uncertain. Deletions cut 3 bases from V and 1 base from J, with 7 bases between. There are 13 residues in the CDR3. The CDR3 sequence: CASSFTVSYEQYF. For the CDR3, the DNA is TGTGCCAGCAGTTTCACCGTATCCTACGAGCAGTACTTC.

This chain connects TRBV5-1 to TRBJ2-1, with 10 bases that match TRBD1. CDR1 and CDR2 (germline): SGHRS, YFSETQ. The CDR3 covers 13 residues. V shed 7 bases and J 9 bases; nucleotides not matched to a gene: 7. The CDR3 reads CASLMDRGAEQFF. The CDR3 coding sequence is TGCGCCAGCCTCATGGACAGGGGGGCTGAGCAGTTCTTC. Filled out from reference TRBV5-1 and TRBJ2-1, the complete variable domain reads KAGVTQTPRYLIKTRGQQVTLSCSPISGHRSVSWYQQTPGQGLQFLFEYFSETQRNKGNFPGRFSGRQFSNSRSEMNVSTLELGDSALYLCASLMDRGAEQFFGPGTRLTVL.

This clonotype was seen many times. The V and J genes are TRBV28 and TRBJ2-2; the D is unclear. Trimming took off 2 bases at V and 0 bases at J, with 4 bases between the two ends. This CDR3 has 14 residues. Germline V gives CDR1 MDHEN, CDR2 SYDVKM. CDR3 in DNA: TGTGCCAGCAGTTTACATCCGAACACCGGGGAGCTGTTTTTT. Residues: CASSLHPNTGELFF.

In this sample, this clonotype turned up many times. This chain uses TRBV19 with TRBJ2-7; 7 nucleotides line up with TRBD2. Germline trimming cut 2 bases from V and 5 bases from J; bases unmatched to any gene: 12. Germline V lookup: CDR1 LNHDA, CDR2 SQIVND (reference sequence). The CDR3 covers 16 residues. The CDR3 DNA reads TGTGCCAGTAGTATATTCCTGGGGGGGAACGGAGACGAGCAGTACTTC. Its protein product is CASSIFLGGNGDEQYF.

The J gene is TRBJ1-1, the V gene TRBV19; no clear D. The V end lost 1 base, the J end lost 4 bases, and 19 bases lay between the germline ends. This CDR3 is built from 17 residues. Germline V gene sequence: CDR1 LNHDA, CDR2 SQIVND (reference sequence). The CDR3 DNA follows: TGTGCCAGTAGTATAGCCCCCGTTACGGGGAGAGGCACTGAAGCTTTCTTT. Translating it yields CASSIAPVTGRGTEAFF.

Concerning this clonotype: A junction end diverges from the germline sequence, so it may reflect a read error. The chain uses TRBV7-7 and TRBJ2-2, with TRBD2 as a possible D gene (5 bases). Per the germline V gene, CDR1 is SSHAT and CDR2 is FNYEAQ (reference sequence). CDR3 length: 13 amino acids. The CDR3 nucleotides are TGTGCTAGCAGTTTATCAACGACCGGGGAGCTGTCTTTT. It translates to CASSLSTTGELSF.

As regards this clonotype: It may be a read error: a sequence one base away is much more abundant. The V and J genes are TRBV7-9 and TRBJ1-5; the D is unclear. The CDR3 is 13 residues long. Per the germline V gene, CDR1 is SEHNR and CDR2 is FQNEAQ (reference sequence). V was pared by 1 base and J by 3 bases, with 4 bases between. CDR3: CASSLEVNQPQHF. DNA for the CDR3: TGTGCCAGCAGCTTAGAGGTCAATCAGCCCCAGCATTTT. The complete variable domain, with remaining parts taken from reference TRBV7-9 and TRBJ1-5, reads DTGVSQNPRHKITKRGQNVTFRCDPISEHNRLYWYRQTLGQGPEFLTYFQNEAQLEKSRLLSDRFSAERPKGSFSTLEIQRTEQGDSAMYLCASSLEVNQPQHFGDGTRLSIL.

Notes on this clonotype: Given a much more abundant clone one base away, this may be a read error. The chain combines TRBV6-1 with TRBJ2-5, with D possibly being TRBD2 (6 bases). Germline V gene data show CDR1 as MNHNS and CDR2 as SASEGT. The CDR3 contains 14 residues. Trimming removed 1 base at V and 5 bases at J, with 11 bases between. Here the CDR3 reads CASSEGGKGETQYF. For the CDR3, the DNA is TGTGCCAGCAGTGAAGGCGGGAAAGGCGAGACCCAGTACTTC.

This clonotype was counted at least ten times. CDR3: CASSFLSGGQETQYF. In DNA form, the CDR3 reads TGTGCCAGCAGCTTTCTTAGCGGAGGACAAGAGACCCAGTACTTC. This sequence joins TRBV3-1 and TRBJ2-5; TRBD2 might be the D (6 bases). The CDR3 extends over 15 amino acids. Germline CDR1 LGHDT, CDR2 YNNKEL (reference sequence). The germline V and J ends were trimmed by 5 bases and 2 bases, with 15 bases remaining between them.

This clonotype was found a few times. The rearrangement links TRBV19 to TRBJ2-1, with TRBD2 identical over 10 bases. The CDR3 totals 13 residues. Germline V lookup: CDR1 LNHDA, CDR2 SQIVND (reference sequence). CDR3 loop: CATDPSGGDEQFF. CDR3 nucleotides: TGTGCTACTGATCCTAGCGGGGGCGATGAGCAGTTCTTC.

This clonotype was seen at least ten times. The chain recombines TRBV7-2 with TRBJ2-5, with 7 bases identical to TRBD2. V was pared by 2 bases and J by 5 bases, with 14 bases of the junction left unmatched. The V gene's germline CDR1 is SGHTA and CDR2 FQGNSA. The length of the CDR3 is 17 residues. The CDR3 DNA reads TGTGCCAGCAGCTTATATCCGAGAGGGAGGGTAGGGGAGACCCAGTACTTC. It translates to CASSLYPRGRVGETQYF.

There are many counts of this clonotype. This chain connects TRBV5-1 to TRBJ2-7; D not certain. The germline CDR1 and CDR2 sequences are SGHRS and YFSETQ. There are 15 residues in the CDR3. V lost 4 bases to trimming and J lost 4 bases, with 18 bases between them. The CDR3 protein is CASSPTEYGLYEQYF. DNA of the CDR3: TGCGCCAGCAGCCCGACCGAGTACGGGCTTTACGAGCAGTACTTC.